The 21 T cell receptor beta chains presented below share a single source sample, sequenced in a study of T cells in Graves' hyperthyroidism and ophthalmopathy. The source material, RNA transcripts, was used to amplify TCR beta CDR3 regions. Using the HTBI primer set, a first-round RT-PCR was run on the TCR CDR3. TCRdb re-analysed the multiplex PCR reads in MiXCR, keeping a single row per CDR3 protein. The table includes some 530,000 distinct CDR3 sequences, 20% to 25% detected once. The sequenced material came from blood. The origin of the receptors is an older woman with Graves' ophthalmopathy.

Only a few counts were recorded for this clonotype. The chain links TRBV10-3 to TRBJ2-2, with D perhaps given as TRBD1 or TRBD2 (5 bases each). Trimming took 3 bases from V and 6 from J, leaving 11 bases between them. The CDR3 length is 14 residues. Germline CDR1 and CDR2: ENHRY and SYGVKD. CDR3 coding DNA: TGTGCCATCAGTGAAGATGTGGGACCCGGGGAGCTGTTTTTT. Its protein product is CAISEDVGPGELFF.

V is TRBV20-1 and J is TRBJ1-2; D might be TRBD1 (5 bases). The CDR3 length is 16 residues. Germline CDR1 DFQATT, CDR2 SNEGSKA (reference sequence). Trimming pared 3 bases from V and 4 bases from J, leaving 21 bases between. This CDR3 reads CSARDLSLGGSYGYTF. In DNA form, the CDR3 reads TGCAGTGCTAGGGACCTCTCGCTGGGGGGGAGCTATGGCTACACCTTC.

This sequence joins TRBV30 and TRBJ1-2; D ambiguous. From germline, CDR1 is GTSNPN and CDR2 SVGIG (reference sequence). V shed 4 bases and J shed 6 bases, with 15 bases lying between them. CDR3 length: 13 amino acids. The chain's CDR3 is CAWTLRGGDGYTF. Here the CDR3 DNA reads TGTGCCTGGACCCTCCGCGGTGGGGATGGCTACACCTTC.

The rearrangement links TRBV12-3 or TRBV12-4 to TRBJ1-1; 8 positions agree with TRBD1. The V segment lost 1 base and the J segment 11 bases; nucleotides outside the gene matches: 6. The CDR3 extends over 13 amino acids. The CDR3, as DNA: TGTGCCAGCAGTTTAGGGACAGGGTTTTGGGCTTTCTTT. Amino acids: CASSLGTGFWAFF.

This clonotype appeared many times. The chain combines TRBV29-1 with TRBJ2-7, with D maybe TRBD2 (5 bases). This CDR3 comprises 14 residues. The germline gives CDR1 SQVTM, CDR2 ANQGSEA. The ends were cut back, 2 bases at V and 3 bases at J, with 14 bases in the middle. The CDR3 DNA is TGCAGCGTTGAATTCGGCTCGGGAAGCTACGAGCAGTACTTC. Its protein product is CSVEFGSGSYEQYF.

V is TRBV4-3 and J is TRBJ1-2; perhaps TRBD1 as D (5 bases). Deletions cut 0 bases from V and 3 bases from J, with 14 bases between. CDR1 and CDR2 (germline): LGHNA, YSLEER. This CDR3 has 16 amino acids. The DNA of the CDR3 is TGCGCCAGCAGCCAAGATTGGGAGGGGTCGTACTATGGCTACACCTTC. Protein product: CASSQDWEGSYYGYTF.

V is TRBV11-2 and J is TRBJ2-7, with a tentative D call TRBD1 (5 bases). This CDR3 region has 15 residues. The germline V and J ends were trimmed by 5 bases and 3 bases, with 17 bases remaining between them. CDR1 is SGHAT, CDR2 FQNNGV, per germline. CDR3 protein: CASSPSRATFYEQYF. As DNA, the CDR3 is TGTGCCAGCAGCCCCAGCAGGGCGACCTTCTACGAGCAGTACTTC.

This clonotype has ten or more counts. The gene calls are TRBV7-2 and TRBJ2-7; D gene uncertain. The CDR3 is 14 residues long. V was pared by 1 base and J by 6 bases, with 13 bases between. Germline CDR1 reads SGHTA; CDR2 reads FQGNSA. CDR3 DNA: TGTGCCAGCAGCTTAGGACCCCCACCGAGCGAGCAGTACTTC. Translated, it gives CASSLGPPPSEQYF.

This clonotype was seen a handful of times. CDR3: CASSFGTVITRGTEAFF. DNA of the CDR3: TGCGCCAGCAGCTTTGGGACAGTAATTACTCGGGGCACTGAAGCTTTCTTT. This chain uses TRBV5-1 with TRBJ1-1, with 7 nucleotides matching TRBD1. The germline CDR1 and CDR2 sequences are SGHRS and YFSETQ. The length of the CDR3 is 17 residues. J was trimmed by 4 bases and V by 2 bases; bases with no gene match: 14. Full variable domain (outside the CDR3, taken from reference TRBV5-1 and TRBJ1-1): KAGVTQTPRYLIKTRGQQVTLSCSPISGHRSVSWYQQTPGQGLQFLFEYFSETQRNKGNFPGRFSGRQFSNSRSEMNVSTLELGDSALYLCASSFGTVITRGTEAFFGQGTRLTVV.

This clonotype has ten or more counts. The CDR3, as DNA: TGTGCCAGCAGCCGGGACAGGGAGGTTGACGAGCAGTACTTC. Encoded protein: CASSRDREVDEQYF. The rearrangement links TRBV12-3 or TRBV12-4 to TRBJ2-7, with 9 positions matching TRBD1. This CDR3 has 14 amino acids. Trimming at V came to 6 bases and at J to 5 bases, leaving 8 bases not matched to a gene.

This clonotype showed up just a few times. J is TRBJ2-2 and V is TRBV20-1, with a possible D match to TRBD2 (5 bases). Trimming cost V 0 bases and J 4 bases, with 12 bases left between them. This CDR3 region has 15 residues. Germline loops: CDR1 DFQATT, CDR2 SNEGSKA (reference sequence). Here the CDR3 DNA reads TGCAGTGCTAGAGATCCGGGATCGAGCACCGGGGAGCTGTTTTTT. Translation: CSARDPGSSTGELFF.

This clonotype was counted many times. The genes are TRBV28 and TRBJ2-1; 7 nucleotides line up with TRBD1. CDR1 MDHEN and CDR2 SYDVKM come from the germline V gene. The J segment lost 0 bases and the V segment lost 6 bases, leaving 14 bases of the junction unmatched. The CDR3 loop spans 18 amino acids. CDR3 sequence: CASSPYPGQGVSYNEQFF. The CDR3 DNA sequence: TGTGCCAGCAGCCCTTACCCGGGGCAGGGGGTCTCCTACAATGAGCAGTTCTTC.

This clonotype was counted only a few times. V and J are TRBV19 and TRBJ2-1; 8 positions agree with TRBD1. The CDR3 length is 16 residues. Trimming cost V 9 bases and J 0 bases; bases outside gene matches: 10. Germline assignment: CDR1 LNHDA and CDR2 SQIVND (reference sequence). As DNA, the CDR3 is TGTGCCAGGAGGACAGGGACACAGAGCTCCTACAATGAGCAGTTCTTC. Protein product: CARRTGTQSSYNEQFF. Looking up the rest from reference TRBV19 and TRBJ2-1 gives the full variable domain: DGGITQSPKYLFRKEGQNVTLSCEQNLNHDAMYWYRQDPGQGLRLIYYSQIVNDFQKGDIAEGYSVSREKKESFPLTVTSAQKNPTAFYLCARRTGTQSSYNEQFFGPGTRLTVL.

This clonotype occurred a few times. This chain links TRBV10-3 with TRBJ2-7; TRBD2 agrees at 11 bases. CDR3 length: 15 amino acids. Trimming at V came to 3 bases and at J to 4 bases, leaving 5 bases not matched to a gene. Germline loops: CDR1 ENHRY, CDR2 SYGVKD. The CDR3 here is CAISDPTSGIYEQYF. For the CDR3, the DNA is TGTGCCATCAGTGATCCGACTAGCGGGATTTACGAGCAGTACTTC.

The chain recombines TRBV4-3 with TRBJ1-1; the D gene is possibly TRBD1 (6 bases). The CDR3 has 13 residues. The V end lost 2 bases, the J end lost 6 bases, and 10 bases lay between the germline ends. Per germline, CDR1 LGHNA and CDR2 YSLEER. CDR3 protein: CASSQLSGAEAFF. The CDR3 DNA reads as TGCGCCAGCAGCCAACTATCAGGGGCTGAAGCTTTCTTT.

The V call is TRBV5-1, the J call TRBJ2-3; 15 bases are shared with TRBD2. Unmatched junction bases numbered 13, after V lost 5 bases and J lost 3 bases. The CDR3 consists of 19 residues. The germline gives CDR1 SGHRS, CDR2 YFSETQ. Here the CDR3 reads CASSLRTSGRALGTDTQYF. DNA for the CDR3: TGCGCCAGCAGTCTTAGGACTAGCGGGAGGGCCCTGGGAACAGATACGCAGTATTTT.

This clonotype was counted ten times or more. The chain carries TRBV12-3 or TRBV12-4 and TRBJ1-2; 10 bases match TRBD1. With 6 bases clipped from V and 4 bases from J, the junction kept 8 bases outside the gene matches. The CDR3 totals 15 residues. As DNA, the CDR3 is TGTGCCAGCAGGGAGACAGGGGGCTCTTTCTATGGCTACACCTTC. It specifies CASRETGGSFYGYTF.

This clonotype occurred once. The rearrangement uses TRBV10-3 and TRBJ1-2; 8 nucleotides align to TRBD1. There are 15 residues in the CDR3. Germline CDR1 reads ENHRY; CDR2 reads SYGVKD. CDR3 DNA: TGTACCACTCGTAGGGGCGACAGGGGACCATATGGCTACACCTTC. This sequence encodes CTTRRGDRGPYGYTF.

This clonotype came up a few times. V and J are TRBV12-3 or TRBV12-4 and TRBJ1-5; 9 bases are shared with TRBD1. This CDR3 has 15 amino acids. Losses at the gene ends were 6 bases for V and 6 bases for J; bases not matched to a gene: 9. The CDR3 region has the DNA TGTGCCAGCAGGAGGACAGGGGAGCCTGCTCAGCCCCAGCATTTT. It codes for CASRRTGEPAQPQHF.

This clonotype occurred a few times. V gene TRBV24-1 combines with J gene TRBJ2-1; D unresolved. The germline V and J ends were trimmed by 3 bases and 10 bases, with 12 bases remaining between them. CDR1 is KGHDR and CDR2 is SFDVKD in the germline V gene. This CDR3 spans 13 amino acids. The CDR3 sequence is CATSDPMRPEQFF. The CDR3 coding sequence is TGTGCCACCAGTGATCCGATGCGCCCCGAGCAGTTCTTC.

This clonotype was recorded a few times. V is TRBV6-2 or TRBV6-3 and J is TRBJ2-1; 13 bases map to TRBD2. CDR1 MNHEY and CDR2 SVGEGT come from the germline V gene. The CDR3 is made up of 17 amino acids. The V gene end was trimmed by 5 bases and the J gene end by 4 bases; junction bases not matched to a gene: 8. The CDR3 loop reads CASSPRTSGRPYNEQFF. The CDR3 coding sequence is TGTGCCAGCAGTCCTCGGACTAGCGGGAGACCTTACAATGAGCAGTTCTTC.